Below are 17 T cell receptor beta chains sequenced from a single sample in a study of cytomegalovirus exposure and HLA in healthy donors. Amplification used 60 Vbeta primers and 13 Jbeta primers. Generated by immunoSEQ multiplex PCR, the TCRdb table keeps only in-frame clones and is missing some. The sample includes over 150,000 clones, approximately 84% of them seen just once. The sequencing input was PBMCs. Receptors were obtained from a man aged 18-30 years in good health and CMV-seronegative.

This clone appeared once. The CDR3 sequence is CASRDGTSQETQYF. The CDR3 nucleotides are TGTGCCAGCAGGGACGGGACTTCCCAAGAGACCCAGTACTTC. The chain recombines TRBV2 with TRBJ2-5; D possibly corresponds to TRBD2 (6 bases). Germline V gene data show CDR1 as SNHLY and CDR2 as FYNNEI. V was cut by 6 bases and J by 1 base, with 12 bases left in between. CDR3 length: 14 amino acids.

The chain employs TRBV10-3 and TRBJ1-4; 8 bases map to TRBD1. Germline CDR1 and CDR2: ENHRY and SYGVKD. Trimming cost V 4 bases and J 10 bases; bases outside gene matches: 11. The CDR3 totals 15 residues. CDR3 loop: CAISANGQGGGKLFF. DNA for the CDR3: TGTGCCATCAGTGCAAATGGACAGGGTGGCGGAAAACTGTTTTTT.

The V and J genes are TRBV11-2 and TRBJ1-1; TRBD1 might be the D (6 bases). CDR1 and CDR2 (germline): SGHAT, FQNNGV. With 2 bases removed from V and 3 bases from J, the gap between germline ends came to 13 bases. The CDR3 has 15 residues. The CDR3 region is CASSLIRGTHTEAFF. CDR3 sequence (DNA): TGTGCCAGCAGCTTAATACGAGGGACACACACTGAAGCTTTCTTT.

V gene TRBV7-2 combines with J gene TRBJ2-4, with D possibly TRBD2 on 7 matching bases. Looked up from germline, CDR1 is SGHTA and CDR2 is FQGNSA. The V and J ends lost 1 base and 7 bases respectively, with 20 bases between them. The CDR3 is made up of 17 amino acids. The CDR3 spells CASSLGSGTMGGNIQYF. CDR3 bases: TGTGCCAGCAGCTTAGGTTCCGGGACAATGGGGGGGAACATTCAGTACTTC.

V and J are TRBV19 and TRBJ1-1, with D perhaps matching TRBD1 (6 bases). The ends were cut back, 10 bases at V and 4 bases at J, with 19 bases in the middle. CDR3 length: 14 amino acids. Germline V gene sequence: CDR1 LNHDA, CDR2 SQIVND (reference sequence). CDR3 DNA: TGTGCCACCGGCCCAGGGGCCCCTGGCACTGAAGCTTTCTTT. Its protein is CATGPGAPGTEAFF.

The chain recombines TRBV27 with TRBJ1-6; D might be TRBD1 (6 bases). V was pared by 5 bases and J by 8 bases, with 13 bases between. The CDR3 runs 14 residues. CDR1 MNHEY and CDR2 SMNVEV come from the germline V gene (reference sequence). The CDR3 loop reads CASSIDRLHSPLHF. In DNA, the CDR3 is TGTGCCAGCAGTATCGACAGGCTACATTCACCCCTCCACTTT.

This chain links TRBV7-2 with TRBJ1-1; D gene unclear. Trimming pared 5 bases from V and 0 bases from J, leaving 7 bases between. This CDR3 is 13 amino acids long. The germline V gene encodes CDR1 SGHTA and CDR2 FQGNSA. The DNA for the CDR3 is TGTGCCAGCAGCACTTACTTGAACACTGAAGCTTTCTTT. This encodes CASSTYLNTEAFF. The whole variable domain, filled in from reference TRBV7-2 and TRBJ1-1, reads GAGVSQSPSNKVTEKGKDVELRCDPISGHTALYWYRQSLGQGLEFLIYFQGNSAPDKSGLPSDRFSAERTGGSVSTLTIQRTQQEDSAVYLCASSTYLNTEAFFGQGTRLTVV.

J is TRBJ2-2 and V is TRBV18; 7 bases map to TRBD1. Germline-derived CDR1 and CDR2 are KGHSH and LQKENI. The CDR3 consists of 16 residues. J was trimmed by 0 bases and V by 3 bases; bases with no gene match: 4. CDR3 region: CASSPDRRTNTGELFF. The CDR3 nucleotides are TGTGCCAGCTCACCGGACAGGCGTACGAACACCGGGGAGCTGTTTTTT.

V gene TRBV6-6 combines with J gene TRBJ1-1, with 9 bases fitting TRBD1. Per the germline V gene, CDR1 is MNHNY and CDR2 is SVGAGI (reference sequence). The trim removed 7 bases at V and 6 bases at J, leaving 12 bases unmatched. The CDR3 extends over 15 amino acids. CDR3 DNA: TGTGCCAGCACCGACAAGGACAGGGGATGGCCTGAAGCTTTCTTT. Translation: CASTDKDRGWPEAFF.

This clone was observed a few times. The V and J genes are TRBV7-3 and TRBJ2-4, with 9 nucleotides matching TRBD1. J was trimmed by 9 bases and V by 4 bases; bases with no gene match: 4. The CDR3 is made up of 13 amino acids. Per germline, CDR1 SGHTA and CDR2 FQGTGA. The CDR3 protein is CASSSTGGLIQYF. CDR3 sequence (DNA): TGTGCCAGCAGCTCGACAGGGGGGCTCATTCAGTACTTC.

The genes are TRBV4-3 and TRBJ1-5; D is ambiguous. The CDR3 sequence is 13 residues long. V was cut by 0 bases and J by 7 bases, with 7 bases left in between. Germline V gene lookup returns CDR1 LGHNA and CDR2 YSLEER. This chain's CDR3 is CASSQDPGQPQHF. The CDR3 DNA reads as TGCGCCAGCAGCCAAGACCCGGGACAGCCCCAGCATTTT.

The rearrangement links TRBV18 to TRBJ1-3; no definite D call. The CDR3 has 16 residues. Germline V lookup: CDR1 KGHSH, CDR2 LQKENI. The ends were cut back, 3 bases at V and 0 bases at J, with 12 bases in the middle. This chain's CDR3 is CASSPILPNSGNTIYF. The CDR3, as DNA: TGTGCCAGCTCACCGATACTCCCTAACTCTGGAAACACCATATATTTT.

This chain links TRBV28 with TRBJ2-7; D is ambiguous. CDR1 and CDR2 (germline): MDHEN, SYDVKM. V gave up 1 base and J gave up 0 bases, with 7 bases separating them. The CDR3 totals 14 residues. CDR3 amino acids: CASSLSTSSYEQYF. The CDR3 DNA reads TGTGCCAGCAGTTTATCGACATCCTCCTACGAGCAGTACTTC. The full variable domain, rest sourced from reference TRBV28 and TRBJ2-7, is DVKVTQSSRYLVKRTGEKVFLECVQDMDHENMFWYRQDPGLGLRLIYFSYDVKMKEKGDIPEGYSVSREKKERFSLILESASTNQTSMYLCASSLSTSSYEQYFGPGTRLTVT.

In the case of this clone: One end of the junction varies from germline; a read error may be responsible. This chain joins TRBV7-9 and TRBJ1-1; unclear D gene. The CDR3 spans 12 residues. CDR1 SEHNR and CDR2 FQNEAQ come from the germline V gene (reference sequence). The CDR3 nucleotides read TGTTCCAGCAGCTTAGTAGTCCCTGAAGCTTTCTTT. Translation: CSSSLVVPEAFF.

The rearrangement uses TRBV5-1 and TRBJ1-4, with a tentative D call TRBD1 (5 bases). V was cut by 1 base and J by 8 bases, with 15 bases left in between. The CDR3 is made up of 15 amino acids. Germline V gene data show CDR1 as SGHRS and CDR2 as YFSETQ. DNA for the CDR3: TGCGCCAGCAGCTTGTTTGGGGGGTCAGGGGAAAAACTGTTTTTT. Its translation is CASSLFGGSGEKLFF.

The V gene is TRBV28, the J gene TRBJ1-2; maybe TRBD1 (5 bases). V lost 4 bases and J lost 5, with 14 bases in between. The CDR3 is made up of 14 amino acids. Germline V gives CDR1 MDHEN, CDR2 SYDVKM. CDR3 bases: TGTGCCAGCAGTTCTAGGGGCGCGAGGTATGGCTACACCTTC. Its protein is CASSSRGARYGYTF.

This clone has more than one count but fewer than ten. This chain connects TRBV6-1 to TRBJ1-4; D might be TRBD1 (5 bases). The CDR3 has 14 amino acids. Germline V gives CDR1 MNHNS, CDR2 SASEGT. Trimming pared 8 bases from V and 0 bases from J, leaving 10 bases between. CDR3 in amino acids: CASHKGATNEKLFF. For the CDR3, the DNA is TGTGCCAGCCATAAAGGGGCAACTAATGAAAAACTGTTTTTT.